What follows are 11 T cell receptor beta chains derived from one specimen sequenced in a study of blood T cell repertoires in COVID-19. Measured with immunoSEQ multiplex PCR; TCRdb has only the in-frame clones, and not every one. The data hold fewer than 200,000 clones, with about 80% observed a single time. Specimen: peripheral blood. Source of these receptors: a woman of 80 years or more with acute or convalescent COVID-19.

The J gene is TRBJ1-2, the V gene TRBV19; tentatively, D is TRBD1 (6 bases). This CDR3 is 14 amino acids long. Germline V CDR1 and CDR2: LNHDA, SQIVND (reference sequence). Trimming took 6 bases from V and 4 from J, leaving 15 bases between them. CDR3 residues: CASRRTVYVYGYTF. The DNA for the CDR3 is TGTGCCAGTAGAAGGACAGTATACGTCTATGGCTACACCTTC.

The V call is TRBV9, the J call TRBJ2-1; 10 positions match TRBD2. Germline V gene data show CDR1 as SGDLS and CDR2 as YYNGEE. J was trimmed by 8 bases and V by 0 bases; bases with no gene match: 5. CDR3 length equals 15 residues. The CDR3 sequence is CASSVDPLAGDEQFF. DNA of the CDR3: TGTGCCAGCAGCGTAGATCCCCTAGCGGGAGATGAGCAGTTCTTC. Full variable domain (remainder filled in from reference TRBV9 and TRBJ2-1): DSGVTQTPKHLITATGQRVTLRCSPRSGDLSVYWYQQSLDQGLQFLIQYYNGEERAKGNILERFSAQQFPDLHSELNLSSLELGDSALYFCASSVDPLAGDEQFFGPGTRLTVL.

The table lists this clone with many counts. The rearrangement links TRBV29-1 to TRBJ2-3, with TRBD2 matching over 14 bases. The trim removed 6 bases at V and 3 bases at J, leaving 5 bases unmatched. The CDR3 is made up of 15 amino acids. The germline V gene encodes CDR1 SQVTM and CDR2 ANQGSEA. CDR3 amino acids: CSVQGLAGGTDTQYF. The CDR3 bases are TGCAGCGTCCAAGGACTAGCGGGAGGAACAGATACGCAGTATTTT.

CDR3 amino acids: CASSRDRATEAFF. CDR3 sequence (DNA): TGCGCCAGCAGTAGGGACAGGGCCACTGAAGCTTTCTTT. The chain employs TRBV5-1 and TRBJ1-1; 9 nucleotides agree with TRBD1. The CDR3 runs 13 residues. Germline CDR1 reads SGHRS; CDR2 reads YFSETQ. After removal of 5 bases from V and 4 bases from J, the junction contained 3 bases not matched to a gene.

The CDR3: CASTEQGYNEQFF. The CDR3, as DNA: TGTGCCAGCACCGAACAGGGTTACAATGAGCAGTTCTTC. V usage is TRBV12-3 or TRBV12-4 and J usage is TRBJ2-1; possible D gene TRBD1, 6 bases. The length of the CDR3 is 13 residues. The V gene lost 7 bases and the J gene lost 4 bases, with 11 bases spanning the gap.

In its sample, this clone was seen a few times. The chain recombines TRBV7-8 with TRBJ2-1, with 13 bases identical to TRBD2. CDR1 and CDR2 (germline): SGHVS, FQNEAQ. Trimming cost V 7 bases and J 0 bases; bases outside gene matches: 9. The CDR3 runs to 18 residues. In nucleotides, the CDR3 is TGTGCCAGCACCCTACCTCGGACTAGCGGGAGCTCCTACAATGAGCAGTTCTTC. Amino acids: CASTLPRTSGSSYNEQFF.

This clone has a single count. The chain is built from TRBV6-2 or TRBV6-3 and TRBJ2-7; D perhaps matches TRBD2 (5 bases). CDR1 and CDR2 from the germline V gene are MNHEY and SVGEGT. Trimming removed 4 bases at V and 3 bases at J, with 10 bases between. The CDR3 sequence is 13 residues long. CDR3 amino acids: CASSSSRDYEQYF. The CDR3 DNA sequence: TGTGCCAGCAGTTCGTCCCGGGACTACGAGCAGTACTTC.

The chain uses TRBV5-1 and TRBJ2-1, with 9 nucleotides matching TRBD1. The germline CDR1 and CDR2 sequences are SGHRS and YFSETQ. Unmatched junction bases numbered 8, after V lost 4 bases and J lost 6 bases. The CDR3 has 15 residues. The CDR3 DNA reads TGCGCCAGCAGCCCACCACGGACAGGGGTCAATGAGCAGTTCTTC. Its translation is CASSPPRTGVNEQFF.

V usage is TRBV6-2 or TRBV6-3 and J usage is TRBJ1-5; D is unresolved. There are 16 residues in the CDR3. The V end was cut by 5 bases, the J end by 5 bases, with 19 bases between. CDR1 is MNHEY, CDR2 SVGEGT, per germline. As DNA, the CDR3 is TGTGCCAGCAGTGGTGGGCGACTACCCCGAGATCAGCCCCAGCATTTT. Translating it yields CASSGGRLPRDQPQHF.

This clone was counted once. The V gene is TRBV5-1, the J gene TRBJ2-5; the match to TRBD1 covers 11 bases. CDR1 SGHRS and CDR2 YFSETQ come from the germline V gene. This CDR3 spans 16 amino acids. After removal of 4 bases from V and 1 base from J, the junction contained 6 bases not matched to a gene. Written as DNA, the CDR3 is TGCGCCAGCAGCAAAAGGACAGGGGGCTCCCAAGAGACCCAGTACTTC. It codes for CASSKRTGGSQETQYF.

This sequence joins TRBV18 and TRBJ2-7, with 7 bases aligning to TRBD1. Germline lookup yields CDR1 KGHSH and CDR2 LQKENI. The CDR3 is made up of 15 amino acids. J was trimmed by 0 bases and V by 6 bases; bases with no gene match: 8. The CDR3 reads CASSYGQVSSYEQYF. CDR3 DNA: TGTGCCAGCTCGTACGGACAGGTTAGCTCCTACGAGCAGTACTTC.